This is a list of T cell receptor beta chains from one sample in a study of CD8 T cells in ankylosing spondylitis. TCRdb analysed the 5' RACE reads with MiXCR anew, one entry per CDR3 protein. Found here are 650,000 to 800,000 distinct CDR3 sequences, under 20% of them singletons; the top ten hold about 19%. Sequenced material: blood, either unsorted or a sorted T cell fraction (not recorded which). These receptors originate from a male donor with ankylosing spondylitis. The CDR3 runs from the conserved cysteine through the conserved F or W. Each record gives: D gene, V gene, CDR3 length, clone size, J gene, CDR3 DNA, CDR3 protein. A D gene is named only where the DNA matches it firmly. Clone size is not always given. Where it is, it says once, few, many or a class for expanded clones.

TRBD2,TRBV11-2,18,NA,TRBJ2-3,TGTGCCAGCAGCACGCGAATGTGGCTAGCGGGGAGCACAGATACGCAGTATTTT,CASSTRMWLAGSTDTQYF
TRBD1,TRBV29-1,13,few,TRBJ2-3,TGCAGCGTTGAGACAGGGTGGCCAGATACGCAGTATTTT,CSVETGWPDTQYF
TRBD2,TRBV27,17,few,TRBJ2-7,TGTGCCAGCAGTTTGAGTCGCGGGAGGGGATTTTTCGGCGAGCAGTACTTC,CASSLSRGRGFFGEQYF
NA,TRBV29-1,12,NA,TRBJ2-7,TGCAGCGTTGAAGGTCGAACCTACGAGCAGTACTTC,CSVEGRTYEQYF
TRBD1,TRBV12-3/TRBV12-4,14,NA,TRBJ1-1,TGTGCCAGCAGTTGGGGACAGTCGAACACTGAAGCTTTCTTT,CASSWGQSNTEAFF
NA,TRBV12-3/TRBV12-4,14,few,TRBJ1-1,TGTGCCAGCAGTTTCGGGAGCAGGAACACTGAAGCTTTCTTT,CASSFGSRNTEAFF
TRBD2,TRBV20-1,12,many,TRBJ2-7,TGCAGTGGTTTAGCGGGCATTTACGAGCAGTACTTC,CSGLAGIYEQYF
NA,TRBV9,15,NA,TRBJ1-6,TGTGCCAGCAGCGTAGAGGGCTCCTATAATTCACCCCTCCACTTT,CASSVEGSYNSPLHF
NA,TRBV7-9,13,NA,TRBJ2-7,TGTGCCAGCAGCTTAGTCGGGGTGCACGAGCAGTACTTC,CASSLVGVHEQYF
NA,TRBV7-9,14,many,TRBJ2-1,TGTGCCAGCAGCTTTATGGACTCCCGTTCGGAGCAGTTCTTC,CASSFMDSRSEQFF
NA,TRBV27,15,NA,TRBJ2-1,TGTGCCAGCAGTTCACCCAGGTACTCCTACAATGAGCAGTTCTTC,CASSSPRYSYNEQFF
NA,TRBV6-5,15,few,TRBJ2-1,TGTGCCAGCAGTTACGGACCCTTCGCAGGGAATGAGCAGTTCTTC,CASSYGPFAGNEQFF
NA,TRBV5-1,15,NA,TRBJ1-1,TGCGCCAGCAGCTTCAACGCGGGAGGGGACACTGAAGCTTTCTTT,CASSFNAGGDTEAFF
TRBD1,TRBV5-1,14,few,TRBJ1-2,TGCGCCAGCAGCTGGTCGACAGGGAACTATGGCTACACCTTC,CASSWSTGNYGYTF
TRBD1,TRBV12-3/TRBV12-4,14,many,TRBJ1-6,TGTGCCAGCACCGAGACAGGGTTTAATTCACCCCTCCACTTT,CASTETGFNSPLHF
TRBD1,TRBV10-3,13,few,TRBJ2-5,TGTGCCATCAGAGGACAGGGGGCCGAGACCCAGTACTTC,CAIRGQGAETQYF
NA,TRBV7-9,13,NA,TRBJ1-6,TGTGCCAGCAGCTTCGGGGAAAGTTCACCCCTCCACTTT,CASSFGESSPLHF
TRBD2,TRBV11-1,19,once,TRBJ2-3,TGTGCCAGCAGCTTGGTAGACTTTGGGACTAGCGGGGGGACAGATACGCAGTATTTT,CASSLVDFGTSGGTDTQYF
NA,TRBV29-1,13,NA,TRBJ2-2,TGCAGCGTTGGCTTATCGAACACCGGGGAGCTGTTTTTT,CSVGLSNTGELFF
NA,TRBV15,14,NA,TRBJ1-2,TGTGCCACCAGCAGAGACAGGGAATCCTATGGCTACACCTTC,CATSRDRESYGYTF
NA,TRBV2,17,few,TRBJ2-1,TGTGCCAGCAGTGAAGGGGGAACGGCAGGGGCCGAAAATGAGCAGTTCTTC,CASSEGGTAGAENEQFF
NA,TRBV24-1,12,NA,TRBJ2-3,TGTGCCACACAGGGTAGCACAGATACGCAGTATTTT,CATQGSTDTQYF
NA,TRBV5-1,17,NA,TRBJ2-1,TGCGCCAGCAGCCTTTTAGTCATTGGCGGGGGCTCGGGTGAGCAGTTCTTC,CASSLLVIGGGSGEQFF
NA,TRBV7-2,14,NA,TRBJ1-1,TGTGCCAGCAGCTTAGTATGGGGGGGCACTGAAGCTTTCTTT,CASSLVWGGTEAFF
NA,TRBV29-1,11,NA,TRBJ2-3,TGCAGCGTTCCTCCCAGGGATACGCAGTATTTT,CSVPPRDTQYF
TRBD2,TRBV29-1,16,NA,TRBJ2-1,TGCAGCGTCGGAGGGGCTAGCGGGAGACTCTACAATGAGCAGTTCTTC,CSVGGASGRLYNEQFF
TRBD1,TRBV6-1,14,few,TRBJ2-7,TGTGCCAGCAGTCCCCCGGGACAGGACTACGAGCAGTACTTC,CASSPPGQDYEQYF
TRBD1,TRBV7-8,15,few,TRBJ2-7,TGTGCCAGCAGCTTAGGGCCAGGGGGCATCAACGAGCAGTACTTC,CASSLGPGGINEQYF
NA,TRBV12-3/TRBV12-4,15,many,TRBJ2-3,TGTGCCAGCAGTCCACTAGGCTCCTACACAGATACGCAGTATTTT,CASSPLGSYTDTQYF
NA,TRBV12-3/TRBV12-4,13,few,TRBJ1-1,TGTGCCAGCAGTTTTATGGCGAACACTGAAGCTTTCTTT,CASSFMANTEAFF
NA,TRBV5-6,15,few,TRBJ2-6,TGTGCCAGCAGCCCCGCGGACTCTGGGGCCAACGTCCTGACTTTC,CASSPADSGANVLTF
NA,TRBV30,13,many,TRBJ2-2,TGTGCCTGGAGACAAGGGGGTACCGGGGAGCTGTTTTTT,CAWRQGGTGELFF
TRBD2,TRBV11-2,19,NA,TRBJ2-3,TGTGCCAGCAGCTTAGAGGCTGCAACTAGCGGGAGGCGGTCAGATACGCAGTATTTT,CASSLEAATSGRRSDTQYF
NA,TRBV7-3,15,NA,TRBJ2-2,TGTGCCAGCAGCCCTTTTGGGGGGTTAGTCGGGGAGCTGTTTTTT,CASSPFGGLVGELFF
NA,TRBV11-2,16,once,TRBJ2-7,TGTGCCAGCAGCTCACAGACCGGGACATTTACCTACGAGCAGTACTTC,CASSSQTGTFTYEQYF
NA,TRBV29-1,14,NA,TRBJ2-3,TGCAGCGTAACAGGTTTAGGTAGGACAGATACGCAGTATTTT,CSVTGLGRTDTQYF
TRBD2,TRBV7-2,17,NA,TRBJ2-3,TGTGCCAGCAGCCCTCGATTTAGCGGGGGGAGCACAGATACGCAGTATTTT,CASSPRFSGGSTDTQYF
NA,TRBV5-1,14,many,TRBJ1-1,TGCGCCAGCAGCTCAGGACGGATGAACACTGAAGCTTTCTTT,CASSSGRMNTEAFF
NA,TRBV4-2,16,NA,TRBJ1-6,TGTGCCAGCAGCCAAGATCGTACCCGGGGGATTTCACCCCTCCACTTT,CASSQDRTRGISPLHF
NA,TRBV2,14,NA,TRBJ1-5,TGTGCCAGCAGTGTTTGGGCAGATAATCAGCCCCAGCATTTT,CASSVWADNQPQHF
TRBD1,TRBV7-2,15,NA,TRBJ2-2,TGTGCCAGCAGCTCCGCGACAGGGATGTCCGGGGAGCTGTTTTTT,CASSSATGMSGELFF
TRBD2,TRBV2,15,NA,TRBJ2-3,TGTGCCAGCAGTGATGGGACTAGCTCCCCAGATACGCAGTATTTT,CASSDGTSSPDTQYF
TRBD2,TRBV5-1,19,few,TRBJ2-7,TGCGCCAGCAGCTTGCGATCTCCGGGACTAGCGGGAGGGCCCTGGGAGCAGTACTTC,CASSLRSPGLAGGPWEQYF
TRBD1,TRBV6-5,16,NA,TRBJ2-3,TGTGCCAGCAGTTACTCGGGACAGGGGTGGTCAGATACGCAGTATTTT,CASSYSGQGWSDTQYF
NA,TRBV6-1,14,few,TRBJ2-4,TGTGCCAGCAGTGAAAGAAGGGTTGAAAACATTCAGTACTTC,CASSERRVENIQYF
TRBD1,TRBV7-2,15,many,TRBJ2-7,TGTGCCAGCAGTTTAGGGACAGGGGGCACCTACGAGCAGTACTTC,CASSLGTGGTYEQYF
TRBD2,TRBV5-1,17,few,TRBJ2-3,TGCGCCAGCAGCTCCCGCTCCGGGACTAGCCCCACAGATACGCAGTATTTT,CASSSRSGTSPTDTQYF